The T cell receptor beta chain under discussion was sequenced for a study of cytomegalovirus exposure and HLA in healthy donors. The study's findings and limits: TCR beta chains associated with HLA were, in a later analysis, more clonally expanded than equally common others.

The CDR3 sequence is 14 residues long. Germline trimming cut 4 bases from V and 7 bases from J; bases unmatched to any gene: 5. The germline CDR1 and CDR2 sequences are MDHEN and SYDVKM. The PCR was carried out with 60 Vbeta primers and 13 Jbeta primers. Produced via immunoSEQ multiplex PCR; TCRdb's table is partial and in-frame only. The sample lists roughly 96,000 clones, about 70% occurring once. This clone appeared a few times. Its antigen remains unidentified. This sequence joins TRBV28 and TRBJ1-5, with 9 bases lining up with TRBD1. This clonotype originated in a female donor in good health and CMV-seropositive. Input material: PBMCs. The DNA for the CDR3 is TGTGCCAGCAGTTCAGGACAGGGGTTCCAGCCCCAGCATTTT. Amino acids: CASSSGQGFQPQHF.